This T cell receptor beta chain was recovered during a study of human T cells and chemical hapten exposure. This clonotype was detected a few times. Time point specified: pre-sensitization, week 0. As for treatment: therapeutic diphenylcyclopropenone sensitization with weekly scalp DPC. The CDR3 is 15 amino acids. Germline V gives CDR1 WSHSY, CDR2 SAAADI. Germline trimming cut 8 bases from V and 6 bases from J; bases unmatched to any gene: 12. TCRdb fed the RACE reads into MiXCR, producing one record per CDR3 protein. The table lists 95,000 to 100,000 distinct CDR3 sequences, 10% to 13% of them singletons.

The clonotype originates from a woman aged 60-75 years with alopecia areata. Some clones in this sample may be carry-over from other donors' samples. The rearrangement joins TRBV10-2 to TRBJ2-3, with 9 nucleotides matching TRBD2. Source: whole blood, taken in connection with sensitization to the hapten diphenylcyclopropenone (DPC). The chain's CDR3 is CASLNSGGKPDTQYF. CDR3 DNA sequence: TGCGCCAGCCTTAATAGCGGGGGAAAGCCTGATACGCAGTATTTT.